The rows below give T cell receptor beta chains drawn from one sample of a study of T cells in Graves' hyperthyroidism and ophthalmopathy. TCRdb processed the multiplex PCR reads anew with MiXCR; each CDR3 protein has one entry. The sample shows 300,000 to 350,000 distinct CDR3 sequences, over 15% of them seen only once. Sequenced input: blood. All receptors derive from a man aged 30 to 45 with Graves' hyperthyroidism. The CDR3 runs from the conserved cysteine through the conserved F or W. Fields, in order: clone size, V gene, CDR3 length, D gene, J gene, CDR3 protein, CDR3 DNA. A D gene is named only where the DNA matches it firmly. Expanded clones get a size class; other rows say once, few or many, or leave the size out.

clone size: .; V gene: TRBV3-1; CDR3 length: 16; D gene: TRBD2; J gene: TRBJ2-7; CDR3 protein: CASSQATSGITYEQYF; CDR3 DNA: TGTGCCAGCAGCCAAGCCACTAGCGGGATTACCTACGAGCAGTACTTC
clone size: many; V gene: TRBV27; CDR3 length: 14; D gene: TRBD1; J gene: TRBJ1-1; CDR3 protein: CASKAGDRGTEAFF; CDR3 DNA: TGTGCCAGCAAGGCCGGGGACAGGGGCACTGAAGCTTTCTTT
clone size: many; V gene: TRBV6-2/TRBV6-3; CDR3 length: 14; D gene: .; J gene: TRBJ2-1; CDR3 protein: CASSYLGSINEQFF; CDR3 DNA: TGTGCCAGCAGTTACCTCGGGAGTATCAATGAGCAGTTCTTC
clone size: many; V gene: TRBV18; CDR3 length: 18; D gene: .; J gene: TRBJ2-1; CDR3 protein: CASSPRFLGQNTYNEQFF; CDR3 DNA: TGTGCCAGCTCACCCCGATTCCTGGGACAAAATACCTACAATGAGCAGTTCTTC
clone size: .; V gene: TRBV6-6; CDR3 length: 15; D gene: .; J gene: TRBJ2-6; CDR3 protein: CASSYWLSGANVLTF; CDR3 DNA: TGTGCCAGCAGTTACTGGCTATCTGGGGCCAACGTCCTGACTTTC
clone size: many; V gene: TRBV6-1; CDR3 length: 13; D gene: .; J gene: TRBJ1-2; CDR3 protein: CASNPNGVYGYTF; CDR3 DNA: TGTGCCAGCAATCCGAACGGGGTCTACGGCTACACCTTC
clone size: .; V gene: TRBV9; CDR3 length: 15; D gene: TRBD2; J gene: TRBJ2-1; CDR3 protein: CASSVGSSGRGEQFF; CDR3 DNA: TGTGCCAGCAGCGTAGGATCTAGCGGGAGGGGTGAGCAGTTCTTC
clone size: .; V gene: TRBV30; CDR3 length: 14; D gene: .; J gene: TRBJ1-1; CDR3 protein: CAWKIQGKDREAFF; CDR3 DNA: TGTGCCTGGAAAATCCAGGGGAAAGACCGGGAAGCTTTCTTT
clone size: .; V gene: TRBV20-1; CDR3 length: 14; D gene: .; J gene: TRBJ1-6; CDR3 protein: CSARLGRRDSPLHF; CDR3 DNA: TGCAGTGCTAGATTGGGCCGGAGGGACTCACCCCTCCACTTT
clone size: .; V gene: TRBV7-9; CDR3 length: 15; D gene: .; J gene: TRBJ2-5; CDR3 protein: CASSLMGQVGETQYF; CDR3 DNA: TGTGCCAGCAGCTTGATGGGGCAAGTCGGAGAGACCCAGTACTTC